This T cell receptor beta chain was captured in a study of human T cells and chemical hapten exposure. The wider study: Sensitization employed 2% DPC on roughly 2 cm by roughly 2 cm of upper inner arm skin. Study findings and constraints: Significantly more large CDR3 similarity clusters were formed by expanded TCRs than by controls.

This CDR3 contains 17 residues. The germline V gene encodes CDR1 SNHLY and CDR2 FYNNEI. Germline trimming cut 6 bases from V and 0 bases from J; bases unmatched to any gene: 10. TCRdb reprocessed the RACE reads via MiXCR and lists one record per CDR3 protein. Of some 110,000 distinct CDR3 sequences listed, around 12% are singletons. This clonotype was seen ten or more times. The antigen is not known. Time point described: pre-sensitization, week 0. Treatment given: therapeutic diphenylcyclopropenone sensitization with weekly scalp DPC. Someone pulled total RNA out of unfractionated whole blood. The sequenced sample was whole blood, obtained in connection with sensitization to the hapten diphenylcyclopropenone (DPC). The receptor's source is a woman aged 50 to 65 with alopecia areata. Some clones in this sample may be carry-over from other donors' samples. The V call is TRBV2, the J call TRBJ1-5; 8 nucleotides agree with TRBD1. The CDR3: CASRSGTGSYSNQPQHF. CDR3 DNA: TGTGCCAGCAGATCCGGGACAGGCAGTTATAGCAATCAGCCCCAGCATTTT.